Shown below are 10 T cell receptor beta chains from a single sample sequenced in a study of OX40 agonist ivuxolimab in advanced cancers. Clones were sequenced by immunoSEQ multiplex PCR, and TCRdb holds only the in-frame ones, with some missing. The sample has 100,000 to 150,000 clones, about nine tenths seen once. Sample: CD4+ or CD8+ T cells sorted from blood, taken in a trial of the OX40 agonist ivuxolimab. The receptors derive from an adult with an advanced solid tumor such as melanoma, head and neck, liver or kidney cancer.

The chain uses TRBV9 and TRBJ2-1; 8 bases agree with TRBD1. The CDR3 totals 14 residues. Germline V lookup: CDR1 SGDLS, CDR2 YYNGEE. With 2 bases clipped from V and 7 bases from J, the junction kept 5 bases outside the gene matches. This CDR3 reads CASSVRTGPNEQFF. CDR3 sequence (DNA): TGTGCCAGCAGCGTTAGGACAGGGCCTAATGAGCAGTTCTTC.

The chain joins TRBV27 to TRBJ2-3; TRBD2 aligns across 10 bases. V shed 5 bases, J shed 1 base, and the junction held 0 bases outside the gene matches. The CDR3 has 14 residues. Germline V gives CDR1 MNHEY, CDR2 SMNVEV (reference sequence). The CDR3 sequence: CASSGLAGTDTQYF. The CDR3 bases are TGTGCCAGCAGTGGACTAGCGGGCACAGATACGCAGTATTTT.

The rearrangement joins TRBV4-3 to TRBJ2-7; the D gene is possibly TRBD2 (6 bases). V dropped 4 bases and J dropped 3 bases, with 13 bases sitting between them. The CDR3 runs to 14 residues. From germline, CDR1 is LGHNA and CDR2 YSLEER. The CDR3 loop reads CASSPRLDGYEQYF. CDR3 coding DNA: TGCGCCAGCAGCCCTCGACTAGATGGCTACGAGCAGTACTTC.

The CDR3: CASSLDRGRNGYTF. Here the CDR3 DNA reads TGTGCCAGCAGCTTGGACAGGGGGCGCAATGGCTACACCTTC. The genes are TRBV7-8 and TRBJ1-2; TRBD1 matches at 11 bases. CDR1 SGHVS and CDR2 FQNEAQ come from the germline V gene. The V and J ends lost 3 bases and 6 bases, in that order; junction bases with no gene match: 3. The CDR3 runs 14 residues.

In its sample, this clone was seen a few times. The rearrangement joins TRBV27 to TRBJ1-6; no clear D. Trimming left V 2 bases short and J 7 bases short, with 6 bases between. Germline-derived CDR1 and CDR2 are MNHEY and SMNVEV (reference sequence). The CDR3 covers 13 residues. The CDR3 loop is CASSLQRNSPLHF. In DNA, the CDR3 is TGTGCCAGCAGTTTACAGAGAAATTCACCCCTCCACTTT.

The chain couples TRBV19 to TRBJ2-7, with TRBD1 matching 10 bases. The germline V gene encodes CDR1 LNHDA and CDR2 SQIVND (reference sequence). This CDR3 comprises 14 residues. V dropped 4 bases and J dropped 0; count of bases not matched to a gene: 0. CDR3 DNA: TGTGCCAGTAGTAGGGACAGGGGCTCCTACGAGCAGTACTTC. Its translation is CASSRDRGSYEQYF.

This chain connects TRBV7-9 to TRBJ1-4, with D uncertain. From germline, CDR1 is SEHNR and CDR2 FQNEAQ (reference sequence). Trimming took 0 bases from V and 6 from J, leaving 17 bases between them. This CDR3 has 17 amino acids. CDR3 in amino acids: CASSLALMAGPHEKLFF. CDR3 nucleotide sequence: TGTGCCAGCAGCTTAGCTTTGATGGCAGGTCCACATGAAAAACTGTTTTTT.

The chain joins TRBV7-9 to TRBJ1-1; D unresolved. V was cut by 2 bases and J by 2 bases, with 12 bases left in between. The length of the CDR3 is 15 residues. Germline CDR1 and CDR2: SEHNR and FQNEAQ (reference sequence). The CDR3 protein is CASSLSGSANTEAFF. DNA of the CDR3: TGTGCCAGCAGCTTATCGGGTTCGGCTAACACTGAAGCTTTCTTT.

DNA of the CDR3: TGTGCCAGCAGACGACAGAACACTGAAGCTTTCTTT. Translating it yields CASRRQNTEAFF. This chain uses TRBV27 with TRBJ1-1; D gene ambiguous. Between the trimmed V and J ends, which lost 6 bases and 1 base, there was a span of 6 bases. CDR1 MNHEY and CDR2 SMNVEV come from the germline V gene (reference sequence). This CDR3 is 12 amino acids long.

This clone was seen at least ten times. The CDR3, as DNA: TGTGCCAGCAGCTTCGACGGACGTGGAGGCTACACCTTC. Amino acids: CASSFDGRGGYTF. The rearrangement joins TRBV5-5 to TRBJ1-2; no definite D call. The CDR3 spans 13 residues. Trimming took 2 bases from V and 8 from J, leaving 13 bases between them. Germline CDR1 reads SGHKS; CDR2 reads YYEKEE (reference sequence).